The next 19 T cell receptor beta chains were all read from a single sample in a study of cytomegalovirus exposure and HLA in healthy donors. PCR employed 60 Vbeta and 13 Jbeta primers. Measured with immunoSEQ multiplex PCR; TCRdb has only the in-frame clones, and not every one. Seen here are some 120,000 clones, about 80% observed once, and the top ten hold less than 3%. Input material: PBMCs. Source of these receptors: a man under 40 in good health and CMV-seronegative.

In this sample, this clone turned up a few times. This chain links TRBV11-3 with TRBJ1-1; D may be TRBD1 (5 bases). Germline V gene data show CDR1 as SGHNT and CDR2 as YENEEA. The CDR3 length is 14 residues. Trimming pared 5 bases from V and 6 bases from J, leaving 16 bases between. CDR3 amino acids: CASSPRPLGAEAFF. The CDR3 nucleotides are TGTGCCAGCAGCCCCCGACCCTTAGGGGCTGAAGCTTTCTTT.

The chain carries TRBV27 and TRBJ2-7; D remains ambiguous. Germline V gene sequence: CDR1 MNHEY, CDR2 SMNVEV (reference sequence). The CDR3 has 13 residues. The ends were cut back, 6 bases at V and 3 bases at J, with 12 bases in the middle. The CDR3 protein is CASSRTAVYEQYF. CDR3 bases: TGTGCCAGCAGCCGAACCGCAGTCTACGAGCAGTACTTC.

This clone has only a few counts. The rearrangement links TRBV4-3 to TRBJ1-2; the match to TRBD1 covers 8 bases. This CDR3 region has 17 residues. Germline values: CDR1 LGHNA, CDR2 YSLEER. The ends lost 5 bases at V and 1 base at J; junction bases unmatched: 12. In nucleotides, the CDR3 is TGCGCCAGCAGCTTCTCGACAGGGGACGCAGTTAACTATGGCTACACCTTC. Translating gives CASSFSTGDAVNYGYTF.

This clone has more than one count but fewer than ten. V is TRBV14 and J is TRBJ2-3; TRBD2 might be the D (5 bases). CDR3 length: 13 amino acids. V was clipped by 2 bases and J by 14 bases, with 17 bases between them. Germline V gene data show CDR1 as SGHDN and CDR2 as FVKESK. The CDR3, as DNA: TGTGCCAGCAGCCAAAACCCTCGGGGATTTGGGTATTTT. Amino acid sequence: CASSQNPRGFGYF.

The chain joins TRBV28 to TRBJ2-3; 8 bases agree with TRBD2. The CDR3 is 16 amino acids. V shed 7 bases and J 2 bases; nucleotides not matched to a gene: 11. Germline CDR1 MDHEN, CDR2 SYDVKM. This CDR3 is CASNQLAAINTDTQYF. As DNA, the CDR3 is TGTGCCAGCAACCAACTAGCGGCAATCAACACAGATACGCAGTATTTT.

This rearrangement joins TRBV7-2 to TRBJ1-1; TRBD1 is a possible D gene (5 bases). This CDR3 contains 15 residues. With 3 bases removed from V and 4 bases from J, the gap between germline ends came to 15 bases. From germline, CDR1 is SGHTA and CDR2 FQGNSA. The CDR3 loop reads CASSFGLGGSTEAFF. CDR3 coding DNA: TGTGCCAGCAGCTTTGGTCTTGGGGGGAGCACTGAAGCTTTCTTT.

The chain uses TRBV7-2 and TRBJ2-5, with no clear D. The V gene lost 11 bases and the J gene lost 7 bases, with 5 bases spanning the gap. Germline V CDR1 and CDR2: SGHTA, FQGNSA. CDR3 size: 8 residues. CDR3 nucleotides: TGTGCCCCTAGGACCCAGTACTTC. Translating it yields CAPRTQYF.

V gene TRBV11-3 combines with J gene TRBJ1-1; no reliable D call. Looked up from germline, CDR1 is SGHNT and CDR2 is YENEEA. The CDR3 is 15 residues long. With 1 base removed from V and 0 bases from J, the gap between germline ends came to 9 bases. CDR3 protein: CASSLALSVNTEAFF. The CDR3 DNA reads TGTGCCAGCAGCTTAGCCCTATCTGTGAACACTGAAGCTTTCTTT.

The rearrangement uses TRBV7-9 and TRBJ2-1; TRBD2 matches at 7 bases. The CDR3 totals 15 residues. Germline CDR1 reads SEHNR; CDR2 reads FQNEAQ (reference sequence). With 5 bases clipped from V and 4 bases from J, the junction kept 8 bases outside the gene matches. CDR3 sequence: CASSRGGREYNEQFF. In nucleotides, the CDR3 is TGTGCCAGCAGCCGTGGCGGGAGAGAATACAATGAGCAGTTCTTC. Full variable domain (remainder filled in from reference TRBV7-9 and TRBJ2-1): DTGVSQNPRHKITKRGQNVTFRCDPISEHNRLYWYRQTLGQGPEFLTYFQNEAQLEKSRLLSDRFSAERPKGSFSTLEIQRTEQGDSAMYLCASSRGGREYNEQFFGPGTRLTVL.

This chain's CDR3 is CASSKGLEIGQGSYEQYF. The CDR3 DNA follows: TGTGCCAGCAGCAAAGGGCTAGAGATAGGGCAGGGCTCCTACGAGCAGTACTTC. This chain connects TRBV21-1 to TRBJ2-7; the D call of TRBD1 is as the table states it, not checked on the DNA. TRBV21-1 is deemed a pseudogene. The CDR3 is 18 residues long.

This chain's CDR3 is CASSLDLGQGQPQHF. CDR3 in DNA: TGCGCCAGCAGCTTGGATCTGGGGCAGGGACAGCCCCAGCATTTT. The J gene is TRBJ1-5, the V gene TRBV5-1, with a tentative D call TRBD1 (5 bases). Germline-derived CDR1 and CDR2 are SGHRS and YFSETQ. This CDR3 spans 15 amino acids. Deletions cut 0 bases from V and 7 bases from J, with 14 bases between.

The chain uses TRBV25-1 and TRBJ1-2; 12 nucleotides agree with TRBD1. Germline assignment: CDR1 MGHDK and CDR2 SYGVNS. CDR3 length equals 13 residues. Trimming removed 9 bases from V and 8 bases from J; junction bases left unmatched: 7. CDR3 bases: TGTGCCAGTAAGGGACAGGGGGCCTGGGGCTACACCTTC. It specifies CASKGQGAWGYTF.

J is TRBJ1-1 and V is TRBV5-1; D uncertain. The CDR3 is made up of 13 amino acids. The germline V and J ends were trimmed by 0 bases and 6 bases, with 9 bases remaining between them. Germline V gene lookup returns CDR1 SGHRS and CDR2 YFSETQ. The DNA for the CDR3 is TGCGCCAGCAGCTTGGGGGAGGGATCTGAAGCTTTCTTT. As protein: CASSLGEGSEAFF.

This rearrangement joins TRBV6-5 to TRBJ1-5; perhaps TRBD1 as D (5 bases). The CDR3 length is 15 residues. Germline CDR1 is MNHEY and CDR2 is SVGAGI. Trimming left V 6 bases short and J 0 bases short, with 12 bases between. The CDR3 DNA follows: TGTGCCAGCAGGTCCAGGGATTTTAGCAATCAGCCCCAGCATTTT. Translation gives CASRSRDFSNQPQHF.

The rearrangement uses TRBV29-1 and TRBJ2-7; D possibly corresponds to TRBD2 (6 bases). Germline assignment: CDR1 SQVTM and CDR2 ANQGSEA. V lost 7 bases, J lost 4 bases, and 14 bases lay in between. The CDR3 is 12 amino acids. The chain's CDR3 is CSGLGGTYEQYF. CDR3 DNA: TGCAGCGGGTTGGGGGGAACTTACGAGCAGTACTTC.

The V gene is TRBV7-9, the J gene TRBJ1-5, with D maybe TRBD1 (5 bases). Between the trimmed V and J ends, which lost 5 bases and 4 bases, there was a span of 21 bases. Germline CDR1 reads SEHNR; CDR2 reads FQNEAQ (reference sequence). This CDR3 is built from 17 residues. The chain's CDR3 is CASSPTGGPGGNQPQHF. In nucleotides, the CDR3 is TGTGCCAGCAGCCCTACGGGGGGACCTGGGGGGAATCAGCCCCAGCATTTT. Full variable domain (missing parts from reference TRBV7-9 and TRBJ1-5): DTGVSQNPRHKITKRGQNVTFRCDPISEHNRLYWYRQTLGQGPEFLTYFQNEAQLEKSRLLSDRFSAERPKGSFSTLEIQRTEQGDSAMYLCASSPTGGPGGNQPQHFGDGTRLSIL.

The rearrangement joins TRBV28 to TRBJ1-4, with TRBD1 as a possible D gene (6 bases). Germline CDR1 reads MDHEN; CDR2 reads SYDVKM. Trimming took 4 bases from V and 5 from J, leaving 11 bases between them. The CDR3 runs to 14 residues. CDR3 DNA: TGTGCCAGCAGTTCCCCGACAGGAAATGAAAAACTGTTTTTT. Translation: CASSSPTGNEKLFF.

This clone was observed a handful of times. The CDR3 DNA reads TGTGCCTGGAGTGTCCTGGGGGCGAGCAATCAGCCCCAGCATTTT. It specifies CAWSVLGASNQPQHF. The chain has TRBV30 and TRBJ1-5, with D possibly TRBD1 on 6 matching bases. The ends were cut back, 0 bases at V and 1 base at J, with 10 bases in the middle. Germline V gene sequence: CDR1 GTSNPN, CDR2 SVGIG (reference sequence). The CDR3 has 15 residues.

The rearrangement uses TRBV5-6 and TRBJ2-3; 9 bases line up with TRBD2. CDR1 and CDR2 from the germline V gene are SGHDT and YYEEEE. The CDR3 has 13 residues. The V gene end was trimmed by 2 bases and the J gene end by 5 bases; junction bases not matched to a gene: 0. CDR3 in DNA: TGTGCCAGCAGCTTACTAGCGGGAGATACGCAGTATTTT. Amino acid sequence: CASSLLAGDTQYF.